This T cell receptor beta chain emerged from a study of cytomegalovirus exposure and HLA in healthy donors. As to this clone: The target antigen is unknown.

Findings of the study overall: The presence/absence work took it that sequencing depth was about the same across donors. The study carried out a later analysis of TCR beta sequences. It associated some 15,000 of them with specific HLA alleles at a false discovery rate of 0.05.

Trimming cost V 8 bases and J 4 bases, with 19 bases left between them. CDR3 size: 14 residues. The germline V gene encodes CDR1 SGHRS and CDR2 YFSETQ. The PCR ran on 60 Vbeta and 13 Jbeta primers. Using immunoSEQ multiplex PCR, the repertoire was profiled, and TCRdb retains in-frame clones only, with some absent. The data contain some 200,000 clones, 80% of them seen just once; the ten biggest clones take up 0.65%. Material: PBMCs. This TCR was sampled from a boy aged 5-17 years in good health and CMV-seronegative. This sequence joins TRBV5-1 and TRBJ2-7; D is undetermined. The CDR3 protein is CASRGEPSLYEQYF. The DNA of the CDR3 is TGCGCCAGTCGAGGAGAGCCCTCCTTATACGAGCAGTACTTC.